Reported below is one TCR beta chain. Its specificity is unknown. The record originates from a study of T cell responses to AZD1222 COVID-19 vaccine. The study's findings and limits: Spike-specific TCRs gained breadth and depth after people received two AZD1222 doses. Repertoires were obtained solely post-peak T cell response. Donor demographics were predominantly white British with a female majority; clonal diversity may be underestimated. CD4 TCRs covered the whole spike, strongest at regions 160-218 and 743-854.

TCRdb keeps only in-frame clones here, not all; method: immunoSEQ multiplex PCR. In the table there are about 270,000 clones, 94% of which are singletons. The CDR3 runs 15 residues. V gave up 2 bases and J gave up 3 bases; unmatched junction bases: 8. The germline CDR1 and CDR2 sequences are SGDLS and YYNGEE. This receptor was identified in an adult who received the AZD1222 COVID-19 vaccine. The source material was peripheral blood, sampled 28 days after the second AZD1222 dose. This chain connects TRBV9 to TRBJ2-7; TRBD2 matches at 7 bases. CDR3 loop: CASSVGLAGLYEQYF. In DNA form, the CDR3 reads TGTGCCAGCAGCGTGGGATTAGCGGGTCTCTACGAGCAGTACTTC.